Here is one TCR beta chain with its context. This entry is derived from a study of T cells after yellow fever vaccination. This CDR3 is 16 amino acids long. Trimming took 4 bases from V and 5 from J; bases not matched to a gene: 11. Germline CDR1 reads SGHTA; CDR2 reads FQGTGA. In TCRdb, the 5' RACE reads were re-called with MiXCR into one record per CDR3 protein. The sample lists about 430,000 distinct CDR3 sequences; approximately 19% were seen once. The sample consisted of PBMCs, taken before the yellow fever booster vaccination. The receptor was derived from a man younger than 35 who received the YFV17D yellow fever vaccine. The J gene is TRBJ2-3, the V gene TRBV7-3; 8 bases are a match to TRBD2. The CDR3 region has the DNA TGTGCCAGCAGCTCTCTCGGGGGGGGAGGCCGAGATACGCAGTATTTT. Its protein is CASSSLGGGGRDTQYF.